The 25 T cell receptor beta chains listed next were all sequenced from one sample in a study of radiotherapy plus CTLA-4 blockade in lung cancer. Assay used: immunoSEQ multiplex PCR; TCRdb lists only in-frame clones, some missing. Of tens of thousands of clones listed, almost 85% were seen once; the top ten hold 4.5% to 5%. The source was peripheral blood, collected from a patient treated with radiotherapy plus ipilimumab. The source is a human donor with non-small cell lung cancer whose response to radiotherapy plus ipilimumab could not be evaluated.

The gene calls are TRBV28 and TRBJ1-2; TRBD1 might be the D (6 bases). CDR1 and CDR2 (germline): MDHEN, SYDVKM. This CDR3 has 13 residues. V lost 2 bases, J lost 8 bases, and 12 bases lay in between. DNA for the CDR3: TGTGCCAGCAGTTTAAGGGGGGGAGGGGGCTACACCTTC. Translated, it gives CASSLRGGGGYTF.

V gene TRBV15 combines with J gene TRBJ2-7; D is possibly TRBD1 (6 bases). This CDR3 region has 13 residues. Trimming shortened V by 6 bases and J by 1 base, and 10 bases separated the two germline ends. Looked up from germline, CDR1 is LNHNV and CDR2 is YYDKDF (reference sequence). CDR3 nucleotide sequence: TGTGCCACCAGTATAGACAGGTCCTACGAGCAGTACTTC. Protein product: CATSIDRSYEQYF.

This clone showed up just a few times. This chain joins TRBV5-6 and TRBJ2-3; TRBD1 matches at 7 bases. This CDR3 contains 15 residues. Germline V gives CDR1 SGHDT, CDR2 YYEEEE. With 4 bases clipped from V and 0 bases from J, the junction kept 5 bases outside the gene matches. The CDR3 DNA reads TGTGCCAGCAGCCCGACAGGGAGCAGCACAGATACGCAGTATTTT. Translating gives CASSPTGSSTDTQYF.

This clone appeared a few times. The chain carries TRBV28 and TRBJ2-1, with TRBD2 matching 7 bases. Germline trimming cut 3 bases from V and 4 bases from J; bases unmatched to any gene: 3. CDR3 length: 14 residues. Germline V gene data show CDR1 as MDHEN and CDR2 as SYDVKM. CDR3 in amino acids: CASSFRDYYNEQFF. The CDR3 coding sequence is TGTGCCAGCAGTTTCCGGGACTATTACAATGAGCAGTTCTTC.

The chain uses TRBV30 and TRBJ2-5, with a weak D call TRBD2 (6 bases). Germline CDR1 is GTSNPN and CDR2 is SVGIG (reference sequence). The length of the CDR3 is 18 residues. The V and J ends lost 1 base and 2 bases respectively, with 23 bases between them. The DNA of the CDR3 is TGTGCCTGGAGTGCGTCCAGGCTAGGGGTGGGGGGACAAGAGACCCAGTACTTC. Translating gives CAWSASRLGVGGQETQYF. The entire variable domain, with the rest obtained from reference TRBV30 and TRBJ2-5, is as follows: SQTIHQWPATLVQPVGSPLSLECTVEGTSNPNLYWYRQAAGRGLQLLFYSVGIGQISSEVPQNLSASRPQDRQFILSSKKLLLSDSGFYLCAWSASRLGVGGQETQYFGPGTRLLVL.

In regard to this clone: The junction departs from germline at one end; a sequencing error may be responsible. The chain couples TRBV30 to TRBJ1-1; 7 positions match TRBD1. This CDR3 is built from 11 residues. Germline V gives CDR1 GTSNPN, CDR2 SVGIG (reference sequence). CDR3 sequence: CAWRDRAEALF. CDR3 DNA: TGTGCCTGGCGTGACAGGGCCGAAGCTCTCTTT. Together with reference TRBV30 and TRBJ1-1, the CDR3 gives the full variable domain: SQTIHQWPATLVQPVGSPLSLECTVEGTSNPNLYWYRQAAGRGLQLLFYSVGIGQISSEVPQNLSASRPQDRQFILSSKKLLLSDSGFYLCAWRDRAEALFGQGTRLTVV.

The rearrangement uses TRBV2 and TRBJ2-2; a weak D match, TRBD1 (6 bases). V lost 4 bases, J lost 1 base, and 10 bases lay in between. Germline loops: CDR1 SNHLY, CDR2 FYNNEI. The CDR3 runs 15 residues. CDR3 in DNA: TGTGCCAGCAGTGGGCTGGGACAGAACACCGGGGAGCTGTTTTTT. It specifies CASSGLGQNTGELFF.

V usage is TRBV9 and J usage is TRBJ2-1; D gene unclear. The germline V and J ends were trimmed by 0 bases and 5 bases, with 6 bases remaining between them. Germline loops: CDR1 SGDLS, CDR2 YYNGEE. The length of the CDR3 is 13 residues. The CDR3 nucleotides read TGTGCCAGCAGCGTAGAACAAGACAATGAGCAGTTCTTC. Translating gives CASSVEQDNEQFF. The full variable domain, with the rest looked up from reference TRBV9 and TRBJ2-1, is DSGVTQTPKHLITATGQRVTLRCSPRSGDLSVYWYQQSLDQGLQFLIQYYNGEERAKGNILERFSAQQFPDLHSELNLSSLELGDSALYFCASSVEQDNEQFFGPGTRLTVL.

The gene calls are TRBV10-3 and TRBJ1-4, with D perhaps matching TRBD1 (5 bases). Germline CDR1 is ENHRY and CDR2 is SYGVKD. Trimming stripped 0 bases from V and 7 bases from J, with 6 bases between. The CDR3 is made up of 13 amino acids. The CDR3 DNA reads TGTGCCATCAGTGAGTCCGGGGGTGAAAAACTGTTTTTT. Protein product: CAISESGGEKLFF.

This clone was detected a few times. This sequence joins TRBV5-1 and TRBJ2-2; 9 bases fit TRBD1. The germline CDR1 and CDR2 sequences are SGHRS and YFSETQ. This CDR3 contains 15 residues. Trimming at V came to 1 base and at J to 7 bases, leaving 5 bases not matched to a gene. This CDR3 reads CASSLRTGESGELFF. CDR3 DNA: TGCGCCAGCAGCTTGCGGACAGGGGAGAGCGGGGAGCTGTTTTTT.

V and J are TRBV28 and TRBJ2-3, with TRBD1 matching over 9 bases. This CDR3 region has 16 residues. Germline trimming cut 6 bases from V and 6 bases from J; bases unmatched to any gene: 13. The V gene's germline CDR1 is MDHEN and CDR2 SYDVKM. The CDR3 sequence: CASSSSGTGSFDTQYF. The CDR3 DNA follows: TGTGCCAGCAGCTCTTCCGGGACAGGGTCTTTCGATACGCAGTATTTT.

This rearrangement joins TRBV11-2 to TRBJ2-7; 9 nucleotides line up with TRBD2. Per the germline V gene, CDR1 is SGHAT and CDR2 is FQNNGV. The V and J ends lost 1 base and 0 bases, in that order; junction bases with no gene match: 4. The CDR3 sequence is 16 residues long. The CDR3 DNA reads TGTGCCAGCAGCTTAGTGTTGACTAGCGGCTCCTACGAGCAGTACTTC. Amino acid sequence: CASSLVLTSGSYEQYF.

This chain connects TRBV4-1 to TRBJ2-4; the D gene is possibly TRBD1 (5 bases). The CDR3 loop spans 16 amino acids. Trimming took 5 bases from V and 7 from J, leaving 21 bases between them. CDR1 and CDR2 (germline): MGHRA, YSYEKL. The DNA for the CDR3 is TGCGCCAGCAGCTCCAGGGTATTGGGTATCGGGAACATTCAGTACTTC. Its translation: CASSSRVLGIGNIQYF.

The chain links TRBV6-5 to TRBJ2-1; tentatively, D is TRBD1 (5 bases). The V gene's germline CDR1 is MNHEY and CDR2 SVGAGI. The V and J ends lost 1 base and 4 bases respectively, with 11 bases between them. This CDR3 has 15 amino acids. CDR3 protein: CASSYWSGPYNEQFF. The CDR3 DNA reads as TGTGCCAGCAGTTACTGGTCAGGGCCTTACAATGAGCAGTTCTTC.

This clone was picked up a small number of times. The rearrangement joins TRBV29-1 to TRBJ2-7, with 9 positions matching TRBD1. The CDR3 has 11 amino acids. Germline V CDR1 and CDR2: SQVTM, ANQGSEA. V trimming: 6 bases; J trimming: 7 bases; junction bases outside the gene matches: 4. The CDR3 reads CSVGQGWEQYF. In DNA, the CDR3 is TGCAGCGTGGGACAGGGCTGGGAGCAGTACTTC.

This rearrangement joins TRBV27 to TRBJ1-3, with a possible D match to TRBD1 (5 bases). This CDR3 spans 17 amino acids. Trimming took off 4 bases at V and 0 bases at J, with 16 bases between the two ends. Germline-derived CDR1 and CDR2 are MNHEY and SMNVEV (reference sequence). For the CDR3, the DNA is TGTGCCAGCAGTTCGCCCAGGGAAAACAACTCTGGAAACACCATATATTTT. Residues: CASSSPRENNSGNTIYF.

This clone was detected once. The rearrangement links TRBV9 to TRBJ2-1; tentatively, D is TRBD1 (6 bases). Germline CDR1 reads SGDLS; CDR2 reads YYNGEE. This CDR3 has 12 amino acids. V was clipped by 4 bases and J by 4 bases, with 6 bases between them. CDR3 nucleotides: TGTGCCAGCAGCACAGGGTACAATGAGCAGTTCTTC. Translated, it gives CASSTGYNEQFF.

The rearrangement joins TRBV7-2 to TRBJ2-7; 7 bases line up with TRBD2. Germline V gives CDR1 SGHTA, CDR2 FQGNSA. Trimming cost V 5 bases and J 3 bases; bases outside gene matches: 7. CDR3 length equals 14 residues. The CDR3: CASSLGSGYYEQYF. The CDR3 DNA is TGTGCCAGCAGCCTGGGTAGCGGGTACTACGAGCAGTACTTC.

The chain is built from TRBV6-5 and TRBJ2-5; possibly TRBD1 for D (6 bases). The CDR3 consists of 14 residues. CDR1 and CDR2 from the germline V gene are MNHEY and SVGAGI. Trimming pared 1 base from V and 5 bases from J, leaving 11 bases between. CDR3 bases: TGTGCCAGCAGTTACTTTGGGGGCTTGGAGACCCAGTACTTC. This translates into CASSYFGGLETQYF.

The V and J genes are TRBV7-2 and TRBJ2-7, with 9 bases lining up with TRBD1. The CDR3 runs to 15 residues. CDR1 and CDR2 (germline): SGHTA, FQGNSA. Trimming removed 5 bases from V and 5 bases from J; junction bases left unmatched: 10. CDR3 sequence reads: CASSNPGQGVHEQYF. In DNA form, the CDR3 reads TGTGCCAGCAGCAACCCGGGACAGGGAGTCCACGAGCAGTACTTC.

This chain connects TRBV6-1 to TRBJ1-5; 8 bases align to TRBD1. The CDR3 is 15 residues long. The J segment lost 3 bases and the V segment lost 7 bases, leaving 8 bases of the junction unmatched. Germline V gene lookup returns CDR1 MNHNS and CDR2 SASEGT. CDR3 protein: CASMRQGLDNQPQHF. In nucleotides, the CDR3 is TGTGCCAGCATGAGACAGGGGCTTGACAATCAGCCCCAGCATTTT.

The rearrangement links TRBV4-1 to TRBJ1-5; no clear D. The CDR3 spans 14 residues. V lost 0 bases, J lost 6 bases, and 9 bases lay in between. The germline CDR1 and CDR2 sequences are MGHRA and YSYEKL. This chain's CDR3 is CASSQDPLRQPQHF. The CDR3 nucleotides read TGCGCCAGCAGCCAAGATCCGTTGCGTCAGCCCCAGCATTTT.

J is TRBJ1-1 and V is TRBV11-2; TRBD1 matches at 11 bases. Germline trimming cut 5 bases from V and 8 bases from J; bases unmatched to any gene: 4. The germline gives CDR1 SGHAT, CDR2 FQNNGV. There are 13 residues in the CDR3. The CDR3 DNA is TGTGCCAGCAGCGGGACAGGGGGTGCGGAAGCTTTCTTT. Encoded protein: CASSGTGGAEAFF. Full variable domain (missing parts from reference TRBV11-2 and TRBJ1-1): EAGVAQSPRYKIIEKRQSVAFWCNPISGHATLYWYQQILGQGPKLLIQFQNNGVVDDSQLPKDRFSAERLKGVDSTLKIQPAKLEDSAVYLCASSGTGGAEAFFGQGTRLTVV.

CDR3 sequence: CASSLLGEGADGYTF. In DNA form, the CDR3 reads TGTGCCAGCAGCTTATTAGGCGAGGGGGCGGATGGCTACACCTTC. The V call is TRBV7-2, the J call TRBJ1-2, with TRBD1 identical over 7 bases. CDR1 is SGHTA, CDR2 FQGNSA, per germline. This CDR3 is 15 amino acids long. The trim removed 2 bases at V and 6 bases at J, leaving 9 bases unmatched.

This chain links TRBV27 with TRBJ1-1, with 9 bases matching TRBD1. V gave up 5 bases and J gave up 1 base; unmatched junction bases: 11. The CDR3 has 17 amino acids. CDR1 MNHEY and CDR2 SMNVEV come from the germline V gene (reference sequence). The CDR3 DNA sequence: TGTGCCAGCAGTGGCATTGGGACAGGGTGGGGGAACACTGAAGCTTTCTTT. Translated: CASSGIGTGWGNTEAFF.